This is a list of T cell receptor beta chains from one sample in a study of high-grade serous ovarian cancer treatment subgroups. Sequenced by immunoSEQ multiplex PCR; TCRdb stores in-frame clones only, minus some. The sample consists of some 300 clones, around three quarters of them appearing once. The sequenced sample was tumor tissue. The receptors come from a human donor with high-grade serous ovarian cancer. Each CDR3 is given with its conserved first and last residue.

j_gene | v_gene | CDR3aa
TRBJ2-7 | TRBV7-7 | CASSLGTGGLYEQYF
TRBJ2-5 | TRBV6-1 | CATQEGGVETQYF
TRBJ1-2 | TRBV6-6 | CASSYSRGQEFYGYTF
TRBJ1-2 | TRBV27 | CASSLQGAGGYTF
TRBJ2-7 | TRBV6-6 | CASSRPVGLDEQYF
TRBJ2-4 | TRBV2 | CASTFDRKNIQYF
TRBJ1-1 | TRBV7-3 | CASSTDGNTEAFF
TRBJ2-7 | TRBV7-2 | CASSWGQMYEQYF
TRBJ2-7 | TRBV19 | CASSNPGDSFEQYF
TRBJ2-3 | TRBV5-4 | CASSLLQASTDTQYF
TRBJ2-2 | TRBV5-4 | CASSRTLPGTGELFF
TRBJ1-4 | TRBV7-2 | CASSLGYSEHEKLFF
TRBJ2-7 | TRBV19 | CASSIRLFMAYEQYF
TRBJ2-5 | TRBV15 | CATSRGGASGVQETQYF
TRBJ2-1 | TRBV29-1 | CSVENQGTEQFF
TRBJ2-7 | TRBV29-1 | CSVVTTMGYEQYF
TRBJ2-5 | TRBV19 | CASSPMGRGQGDGGETQYF